Included here is one T cell receptor beta chain sequence, with context. This clone was picked up one time. No antigen is known for it. One base away there is no much larger clone; base qualities are not given. TCRbeta CDR3 regions were amplified from genomic DNA using the immunoSEQ Assay, a bias-controlled multiplex PCR. In the original analysis: The number of nucleated cells in each sample was estimated from the amplification of reference gene primers within the assay. To quantify the absolute abundance of each unique TCRbeta CDR3 rearrangement, sequence reads were collapsed and filtered. For each sample, productive Simpson clonality was calculated by taking the square root of Simpson's diversity index across productive rearrangements. This immuneACCESS table, as held by TCRdb, lists in-frame sequences with V and J called but not all clones. Of the missing ones, under half trace to an unresolved V gene in checked studies; the others have no known cause. From that table come the V and J calls and clone size; the DNA was used to work out D and trimming. The sample yields roughly 300,000 clones; roughly nine tenths were counted once. Of the sample, 5% to 7% is held by the ten largest clones.

The V end loses 0 bases and the J end loses 7 bases, and a stretch of 6 bases separates them. The CDR3 measures 11 amino acids from cysteine to phenylalanine. Just the 33-base CDR3 DNA is kept, in frame starting at base 1. The germline V gene (reference sequence) provides CDR1 DFQATT and CDR2 SNEGSKA. The data stem from a study of blood T cell repertoires in COVID-19 (TCRdb year 2020). At the level of the whole study: Collaborator samples came from the United States, Italy and Spain and covered acute and convalescent phases of COVID-19. Samples came from the ongoing ImmuneRACE study (first 160 participants) plus 1,254 subjects from 6 global collaborators. The sample metadata nearly always contained a de-identified subject ID, COVID-19 status, age in years and sex. The prospective study material was composed of cDNA or gDNA derived from T cells, B-cell-depleted T cells, or PBMCs. A freely available public database, intended as a resource for researchers studying the immune response to SARS-CoV-2, is where the repertoires were released. Deeply sampled blood TCRbeta repertoires from subjects exposed to, actively infected with, or recovered from COVID-19 were included in the dataset. Where HLA class I and class II types were available, the types were taken from metadata supplied by the sample provider, not from assay-based typing.

What the study reported, not specific to this receptor: How much clinical and demographic metadata was included differed by source and by participant, and the metadata was provided uncurated.

A second Seattle source provided samples from volunteer blood donors who had recovered from COVID-19. The collaborating institutions used their own protocols to collect whole blood in K2EDTA tubes. For TCRbeta analysis, collaborators shipped samples in one of three forms: frozen whole blood, isolated PBMCs, or DNA extracted from either of those sample types. This receptor was identified in a man between 18 and 29 years old who had recovered from COVID-19. The sample taken for sequencing was peripheral blood. The V and J segments used are TRBV20-1 and TRBJ1-1; the D gene cannot be named for sure. The CDR3 protein sequence reads: CSARDQYEAFF. The nucleotide sequence reads TGCAGTGCTAGAGATCAGTATGAAGCTTTCTTT.